This TCR beta chain was obtained from a study of beta chain features in type 1 diabetes. Notes on the study in general: People with Type 1 diabetes carried modestly yet significantly shorter TCRB CDR3s in all four CD4+ subsets. Fewer junction insertions and more nucleotide deletions appeared in type 1 diabetes patients. Healthy donors had naive, central memory and Treg TCRB repertoires that appeared less similar than those seen among patients.

J was trimmed by 6 bases and V by 6 bases; bases with no gene match: 3. CDR3 length: 15 amino acids. Germline CDR1 is SNHLY and CDR2 is FYNNEI. As regards this clone: Its target is unknown.

The study reverse transcribed the entire isolated RNA, so it sequenced expressed TCRB transcripts. Using immunoSEQ multiplex PCR, the repertoire was profiled, and TCRdb retains in-frame clones only, with some absent. The table shows 41,000 or so clones, with 66% occurring only once. The sequenced material came from Tregs from blood. The sequence was collected from a man younger than 40 with type 1 diabetes. Some clones in this sample may be carry-over from other donors' samples. The chain combines TRBV2 with TRBJ2-1; 15 bases fit TRBD2. The DNA for the CDR3 is TGTGCCAGCAGGGGGACTAGCGGGGGGCCCAATGAGCAGTTCTTC. As protein: CASRGTSGGPNEQFF.